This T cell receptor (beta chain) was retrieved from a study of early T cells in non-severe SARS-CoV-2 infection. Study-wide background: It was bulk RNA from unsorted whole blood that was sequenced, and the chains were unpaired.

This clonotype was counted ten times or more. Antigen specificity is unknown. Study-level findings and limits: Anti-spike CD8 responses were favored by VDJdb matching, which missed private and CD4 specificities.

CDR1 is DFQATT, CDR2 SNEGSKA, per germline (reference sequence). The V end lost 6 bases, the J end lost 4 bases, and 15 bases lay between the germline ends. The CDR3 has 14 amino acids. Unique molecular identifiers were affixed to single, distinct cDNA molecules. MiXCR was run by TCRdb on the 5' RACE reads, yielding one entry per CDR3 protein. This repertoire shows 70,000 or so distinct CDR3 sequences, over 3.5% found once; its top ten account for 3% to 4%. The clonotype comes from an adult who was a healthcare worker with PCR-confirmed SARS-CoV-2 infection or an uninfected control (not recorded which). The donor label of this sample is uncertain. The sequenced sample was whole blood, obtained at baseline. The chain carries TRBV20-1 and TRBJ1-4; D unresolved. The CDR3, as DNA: TGCAGTGCAGTTCCCGGGATACTTAATGAAAAACTGTTTTTT. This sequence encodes CSAVPGILNEKLFF.